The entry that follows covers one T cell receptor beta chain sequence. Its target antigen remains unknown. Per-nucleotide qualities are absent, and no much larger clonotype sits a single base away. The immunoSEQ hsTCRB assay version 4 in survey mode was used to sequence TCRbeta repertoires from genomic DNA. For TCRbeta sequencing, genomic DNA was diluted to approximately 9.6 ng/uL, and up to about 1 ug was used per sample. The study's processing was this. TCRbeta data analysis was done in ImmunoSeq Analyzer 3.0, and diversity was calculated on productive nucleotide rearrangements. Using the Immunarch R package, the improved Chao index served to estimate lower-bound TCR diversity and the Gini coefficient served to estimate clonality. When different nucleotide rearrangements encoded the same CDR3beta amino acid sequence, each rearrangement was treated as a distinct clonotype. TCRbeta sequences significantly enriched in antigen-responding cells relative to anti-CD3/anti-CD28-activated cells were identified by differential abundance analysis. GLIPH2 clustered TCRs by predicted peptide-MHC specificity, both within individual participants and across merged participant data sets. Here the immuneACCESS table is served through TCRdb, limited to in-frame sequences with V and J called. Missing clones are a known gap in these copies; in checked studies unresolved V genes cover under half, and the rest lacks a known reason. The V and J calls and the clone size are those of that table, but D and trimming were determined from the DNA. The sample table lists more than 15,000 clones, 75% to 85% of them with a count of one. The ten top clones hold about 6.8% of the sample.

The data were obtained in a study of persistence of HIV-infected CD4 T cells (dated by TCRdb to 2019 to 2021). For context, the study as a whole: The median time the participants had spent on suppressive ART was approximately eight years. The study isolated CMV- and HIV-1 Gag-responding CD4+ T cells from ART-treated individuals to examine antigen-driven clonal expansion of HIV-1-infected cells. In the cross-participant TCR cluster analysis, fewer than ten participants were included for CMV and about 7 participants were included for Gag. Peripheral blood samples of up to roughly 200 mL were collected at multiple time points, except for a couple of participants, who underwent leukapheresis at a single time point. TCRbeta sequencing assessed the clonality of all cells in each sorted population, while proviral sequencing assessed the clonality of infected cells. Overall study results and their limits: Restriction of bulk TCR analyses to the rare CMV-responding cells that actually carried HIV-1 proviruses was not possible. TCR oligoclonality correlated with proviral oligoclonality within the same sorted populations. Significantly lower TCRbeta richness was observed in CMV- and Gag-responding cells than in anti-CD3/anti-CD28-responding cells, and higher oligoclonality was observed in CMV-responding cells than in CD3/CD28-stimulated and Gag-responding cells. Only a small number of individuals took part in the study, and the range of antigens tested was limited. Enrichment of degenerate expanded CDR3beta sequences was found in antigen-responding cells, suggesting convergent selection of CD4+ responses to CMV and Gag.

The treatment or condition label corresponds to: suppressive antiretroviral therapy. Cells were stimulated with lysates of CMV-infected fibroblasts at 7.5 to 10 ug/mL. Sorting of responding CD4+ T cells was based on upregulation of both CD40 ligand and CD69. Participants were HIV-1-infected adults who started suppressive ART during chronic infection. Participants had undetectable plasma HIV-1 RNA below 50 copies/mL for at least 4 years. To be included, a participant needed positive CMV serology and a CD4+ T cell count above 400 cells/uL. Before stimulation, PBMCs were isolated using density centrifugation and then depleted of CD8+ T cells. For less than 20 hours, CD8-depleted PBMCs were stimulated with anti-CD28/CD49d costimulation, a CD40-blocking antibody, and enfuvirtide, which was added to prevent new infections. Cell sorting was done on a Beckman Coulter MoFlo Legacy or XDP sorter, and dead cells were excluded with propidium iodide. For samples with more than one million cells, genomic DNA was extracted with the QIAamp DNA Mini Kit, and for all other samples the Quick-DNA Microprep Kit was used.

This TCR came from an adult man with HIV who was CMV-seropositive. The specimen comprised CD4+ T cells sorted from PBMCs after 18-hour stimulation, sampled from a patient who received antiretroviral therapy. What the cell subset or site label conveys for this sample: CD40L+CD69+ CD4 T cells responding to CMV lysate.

CDR3 protein: CASSLRVVWAVTYEQYF. At the DNA level, the sequence is TGTGCCAGCAGTTTGAGGGTGGTGTGGGCAGTAACCTACGAGCAGTACTTC. This sequence uses TRBV28 and TRBJ2-7; the best D guess is TRBD2, with 5 bases matching. CDR1 and CDR2, per the germline V gene, are MDHEN and SYDVKM. Its CDR3 holds 17 amino acids, cysteine through phenylalanine. Of the read, only the CDR3 DNA is kept; its 51 bases are in frame from base 1. Trimming removed 3 bases from V and 2 bases from J, leaving 20 bases between the germline ends.